This T cell receptor beta chain originates from a study of identical twins. With template switching, a universal primer site was added, and the cDNA carried unique molecular identifiers. Each CDR3 protein gets one entry after TCRdb re-called the 5' RACE reads with MiXCR. This sample has 1.5 million to 2 million distinct CDR3 sequences, with about 32% found just once. In the case of this clonotype: A read error may account for a junction end that differs from germline.

This CDR3 spans 15 amino acids. Germline-derived CDR1 and CDR2 are SGHTA and FQGNSA. The source is a newborn girl in good health. The chain carries TRBV7-2 and TRBJ1-4, with D unclear. The material sequenced was cord blood. The CDR3 spells CASSVAAGFNEKLFF. The CDR3 DNA sequence: TGTGCCAGCAGCGTAGCGGCGGGCTTTAATGAAAAACTGTTTTTT.